This T cell receptor beta chain was profiled in a study of CD8+ T cells in alopecia areata. Study as a whole: Tofacitinib exposure lasted 6 to 18 months, followed by 6 months off drug.

General study findings and limits: Among patients, TCR sharing was less clear than in mice, a difference possibly due in part to HLA diversity in the patient population.

Extraction of RNA preceded its reverse transcription into cDNA, which served as the sequencing template. The assay was immunoSEQ multiplex PCR, and TCRdb's table has in-frame clones only and misses some. Of under 350,000 clones listed, 58% were seen once; the top ten hold about 1.8%. Comment on this clone: As yet, its antigen is unknown.

This CDR3 spans 13 amino acids. The ends lost 5 bases at V and 0 bases at J; junction bases unmatched: 1. The germline V gene encodes CDR1 GTSNPN and CDR2 SVGIG (reference sequence). Documented treatment: oral pan-JAK inhibitor, 5-10 mg twice daily. This TCR was recovered from a human donor with alopecia areata. The chain couples TRBV30 to TRBJ2-1; 7 bases line up with TRBD2. The sample was CD4+ T cells sorted from blood, taken at week 24, from a patient treated with tofacitinib. Written as DNA, the CDR3 is TGTGCCTGGGGCGGGAGCTCCTACAATGAGCAGTTCTTC. Protein product: CAWGGSSYNEQFF.